This T cell receptor beta chain comes out of a study of T-cell memory formation after mild COVID-19. As for this clonotype: Its antigen is undetermined.

Findings and limits, study-wide: Mainly CM and EM harbored the contracting CD4+ clones; mainly EMRA harbored the CD8+ ones. Day 15 to 85 contracting clones showed balanced CD4/CD8; later expanders leaned CD4+.

Germline V CDR1 and CDR2: SGHKS, YYEKEE (reference sequence). V lost 4 bases to trimming and J lost 6 bases, with 10 bases between them. The CDR3 loop spans 13 amino acids. cDNA libraries for TCR alpha and TCR beta, carrying sample barcodes and UMIs, came from 5'RACE with constant-segment primers. One entry per CDR3 protein, called by TCRdb with MiXCR from the 5' RACE reads. This table has about 140,000 distinct CDR3 sequences, 11% to 15% appearing once. Sequenced input: PBMCs or a T cell subset sorted from them (not recorded which). The chain carries TRBV5-5 and TRBJ2-2; unclear D gene. This sequence was found in an adult woman who had mild COVID-19 (a few samples of this study predate the infection). Cell type and time point are not known. The DNA for the CDR3 is TGTGCCAGCAGCGATGACATCCCCGGGGAGCTGTTTTTT. Encoded protein: CASSDDIPGELFF.